The 13 T cell receptor beta chains below all came from one sample that was sequenced in a study of blood T cell repertoires in COVID-19. Assay used: immunoSEQ multiplex PCR; TCRdb lists only in-frame clones, some missing. The data hold tens of thousands of clones, with about 80% observed a single time. Source material: peripheral blood. These receptors were collected from a man aged 60 to 69 with acute or convalescent COVID-19.

The gene calls are TRBV19 and TRBJ2-3; D is possibly TRBD2 (5 bases). This CDR3 is 17 amino acids long. V was trimmed by 6 bases and J by 5 bases, leaving 24 bases between them. Looked up from germline, CDR1 is LNHDA and CDR2 is SQIVND (reference sequence). The CDR3 region is CASSLEDARGEGDTQYF. The CDR3 DNA follows: TGTGCCAGTAGCCTTGAGGACGCCCGGGGTGAAGGAGATACGCAGTATTTT.

The rearrangement uses TRBV30 and TRBJ1-1; D unresolved. Trimming shortened V by 2 bases and J by 4 bases, and 20 bases separated the two germline ends. Germline CDR1 reads GTSNPN; CDR2 reads SVGIG (reference sequence). CDR3 length equals 16 residues. The DNA of the CDR3 is TGTGCCTGGAGTATAAAAATTGGTCTGGGGAGCACTGAAGCTTTCTTT. Residues: CAWSIKIGLGSTEAFF.

V gene TRBV19 combines with J gene TRBJ1-4; 7 bases are shared with TRBD1. V was clipped by 6 bases and J by 4 bases; unmatched bases: 5. CDR1 is LNHDA, CDR2 SQIVND, per germline (reference sequence). The CDR3 runs to 14 residues. CDR3 DNA: TGTGCCAGTAGATTAGGACAGGATAATGAAAAACTGTTTTTT. Translated, it gives CASRLGQDNEKLFF.

This rearrangement joins TRBV30 to TRBJ1-2; D remains ambiguous. The germline gives CDR1 GTSNPN, CDR2 SVGIG (reference sequence). This CDR3 region has 11 residues. The V and J ends lost 6 bases and 7 bases respectively, with 12 bases between them. The CDR3 loop reads CACTTGGGYTF. CDR3 DNA: TGTGCCTGTACGACGGGTGGTGGCTACACCTTC.

V is TRBV4-3 and J is TRBJ2-1, with 14 bases fitting TRBD2. In germline, CDR1 is LGHNA, CDR2 YSLEER. This CDR3 is built from 18 residues. Trimming cost V 0 bases and J 5 bases; bases outside gene matches: 6. In DNA form, the CDR3 reads TGCGCCAGCAGCCAAGATCCCAGGGGACTAGCGGGGGACAATGAGCAGTTCTTC. Its protein is CASSQDPRGLAGDNEQFF.

The chain is built from TRBV27 and TRBJ2-3; 7 bases map to TRBD1. V gave up 3 bases and J gave up 1 base; unmatched junction bases: 1. Germline values: CDR1 MNHEY, CDR2 SMNVEV (reference sequence). The CDR3 sequence is 14 residues long. The chain's CDR3 is CASSFGQGTDTQYF. The CDR3 DNA follows: TGTGCCAGCAGTTTCGGACAGGGCACAGATACGCAGTATTTT.

The V and J genes are TRBV30 and TRBJ2-3, with a tentative D call TRBD1 (6 bases). Between the trimmed V and J ends, which lost 0 bases and 6 bases, there was a span of 13 bases. The CDR3 runs to 14 residues. The germline V gene encodes CDR1 GTSNPN and CDR2 SVGIG (reference sequence). This chain's CDR3 is CAWSVSTGRDTQYF. The CDR3 bases are TGTGCCTGGAGTGTATCGACAGGACGGGATACGCAGTATTTT. Full variable domain (rest looked up from reference TRBV30 and TRBJ2-3): SQTIHQWPATLVQPVGSPLSLECTVEGTSNPNLYWYRQAAGRGLQLLFYSVGIGQISSEVPQNLSASRPQDRQFILSSKKLLLSDSGFYLCAWSVSTGRDTQYFGPGTRLTVL.

The chain employs TRBV25-1 and TRBJ2-1; no firm D call. The CDR3 spans 11 residues. V dropped 5 bases and J dropped 7 bases, with 6 bases sitting between them. CDR1 is MGHDK, CDR2 SYGVNS, per germline. CDR3 coding DNA: TGTGCCAGCAGTCAACTGAATGAGCAGTTCTTC. Its translation is CASSQLNEQFF.

The genes are TRBV19 and TRBJ1-5; D remains ambiguous. Trimming shortened V by 5 bases and J by 2 bases, and 16 bases separated the two germline ends. The CDR3 contains 16 residues. In germline, CDR1 is LNHDA, CDR2 SQIVND (reference sequence). The CDR3 is CASSPSRTRGNQPQHF. In DNA form, the CDR3 reads TGTGCCAGTAGTCCCTCTCGGACGAGGGGCAATCAGCCCCAGCATTTT.

J is TRBJ2-7 and V is TRBV3-1 (or the pseudogene TRBV3-2); D may be TRBD1 (6 bases). The germline gives CDR1 LGHDT, CDR2 YNNKEL (reference sequence). The CDR3 is 18 residues long. V was trimmed by 4 bases and J by 4 bases, leaving 26 bases between them. CDR3 loop: CASSRRGRTALLSYEQYF. The CDR3 coding sequence is TGTGCCAGCAGCCGACGGGGACGGACAGCGCTACTAAGTTACGAGCAGTACTTC.

Only one count was recorded for this clone. This rearrangement joins TRBV12-3 or TRBV12-4 to TRBJ1-1, with D perhaps TRBD1 (5 bases). The CDR3 is made up of 13 amino acids. Trimming removed 3 bases from V and 6 bases from J, with 11 bases in between. The CDR3 DNA follows: TGTGCCAGCAGTTTCGCCAGGGCATCTGAAGCTTTCTTT. Translation: CASSFARASEAFF.

V usage is TRBV6-2 or TRBV6-3 and J usage is TRBJ2-5; 7 nucleotides agree with TRBD1. The CDR3 has 14 amino acids. V was clipped by 2 bases and J by 13 bases; unmatched bases: 13. The germline gives CDR1 MNHEY, CDR2 SVGEGT. The CDR3 DNA follows: TGTGCCAGCAGTTACGGGACCTCTACAGGGGCCCCGTACTTC. It codes for CASSYGTSTGAPYF.

The chain combines TRBV4-1 with TRBJ1-1, with D hard to call. V lost 3 bases and J 7 bases, leaving 9 bases between the germline ends. Germline CDR1 is MGHRA and CDR2 is YSYEKL. The CDR3 covers 12 residues. CDR3 nucleotides: TGCGCCAGCAGCCATCTGACAAGTGAAGCTTTCTTT. Amino acids: CASSHLTSEAFF.